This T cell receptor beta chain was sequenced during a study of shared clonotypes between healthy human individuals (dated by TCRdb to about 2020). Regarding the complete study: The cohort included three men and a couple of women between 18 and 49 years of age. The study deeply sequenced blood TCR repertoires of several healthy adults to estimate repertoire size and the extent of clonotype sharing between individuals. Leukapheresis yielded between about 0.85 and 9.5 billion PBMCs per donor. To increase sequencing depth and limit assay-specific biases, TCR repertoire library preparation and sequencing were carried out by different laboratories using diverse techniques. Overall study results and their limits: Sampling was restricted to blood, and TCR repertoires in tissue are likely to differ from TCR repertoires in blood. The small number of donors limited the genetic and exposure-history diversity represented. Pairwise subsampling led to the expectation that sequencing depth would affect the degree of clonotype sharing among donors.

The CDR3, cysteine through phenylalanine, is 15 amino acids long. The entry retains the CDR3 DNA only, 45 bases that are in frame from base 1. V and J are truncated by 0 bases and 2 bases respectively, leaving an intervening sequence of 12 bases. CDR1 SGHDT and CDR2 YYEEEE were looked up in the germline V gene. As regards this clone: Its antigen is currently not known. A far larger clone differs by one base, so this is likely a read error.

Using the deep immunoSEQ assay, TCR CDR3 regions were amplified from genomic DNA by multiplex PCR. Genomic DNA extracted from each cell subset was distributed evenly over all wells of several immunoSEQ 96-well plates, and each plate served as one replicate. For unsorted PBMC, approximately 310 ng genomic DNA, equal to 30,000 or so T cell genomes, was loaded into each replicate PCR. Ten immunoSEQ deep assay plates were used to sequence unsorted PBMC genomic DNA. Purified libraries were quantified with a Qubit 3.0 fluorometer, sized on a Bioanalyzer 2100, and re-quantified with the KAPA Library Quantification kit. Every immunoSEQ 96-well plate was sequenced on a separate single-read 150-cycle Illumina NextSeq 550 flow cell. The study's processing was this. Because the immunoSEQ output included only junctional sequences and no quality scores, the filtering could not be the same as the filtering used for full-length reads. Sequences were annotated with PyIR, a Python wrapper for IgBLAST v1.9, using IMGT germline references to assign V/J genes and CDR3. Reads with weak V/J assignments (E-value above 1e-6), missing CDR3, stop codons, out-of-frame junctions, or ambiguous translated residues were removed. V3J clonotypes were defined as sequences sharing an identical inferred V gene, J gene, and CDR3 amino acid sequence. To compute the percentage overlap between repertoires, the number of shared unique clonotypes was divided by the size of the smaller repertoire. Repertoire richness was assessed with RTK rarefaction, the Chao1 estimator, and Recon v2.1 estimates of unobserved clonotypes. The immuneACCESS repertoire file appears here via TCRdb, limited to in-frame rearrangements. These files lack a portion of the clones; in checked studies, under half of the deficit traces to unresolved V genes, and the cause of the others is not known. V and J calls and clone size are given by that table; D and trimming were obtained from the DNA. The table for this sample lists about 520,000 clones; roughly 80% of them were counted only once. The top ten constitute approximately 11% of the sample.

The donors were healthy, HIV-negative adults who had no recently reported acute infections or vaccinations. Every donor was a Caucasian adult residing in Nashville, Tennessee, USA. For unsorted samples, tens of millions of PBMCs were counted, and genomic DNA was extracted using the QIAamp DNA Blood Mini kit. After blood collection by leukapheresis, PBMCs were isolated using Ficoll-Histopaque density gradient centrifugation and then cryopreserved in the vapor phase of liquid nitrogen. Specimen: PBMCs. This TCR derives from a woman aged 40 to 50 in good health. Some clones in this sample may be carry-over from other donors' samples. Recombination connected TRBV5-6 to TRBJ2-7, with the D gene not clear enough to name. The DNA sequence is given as TGTGCCAGCAGCTTGGCGCCTAGTTGGGCCTACGAGCAGTACTTC. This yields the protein CASSLAPSWAYEQYF.